This TCR beta chain is drawn from a study of blood T cells in healthy people across ages. A second about 7 to 11 cycle PCR used barcoded and J-beta primers. Each cDNA molecule was tagged by a template-switch adaptor with 12 random nucleotides. TCRdb processed the 5' RACE reads anew with MiXCR; each CDR3 protein has one entry. The data contain 1.5 million to 2 million distinct CDR3 sequences, approximately 28% of them singletons. This clonotype has more than one count but fewer than ten. This CDR3 spans 14 amino acids. CDR1 LGHDT and CDR2 YNNKEL come from the germline V gene (reference sequence). The junction had 10 bases not matched to a gene; V was cut back by 8 bases and J by 6 bases. The sample, roughly 9.5 milliliters of peripheral blood, was drawn from each donor.

The receptor was isolated from a young woman in good health. The gene calls are TRBV3-1 and TRBJ2-1, with 7 bases that match TRBD2. The sequenced sample was blood. In DNA form, the CDR3 reads TGTGCCAGCTCCGTCGGCGGGAGTGGCAATGAGCAGTTCTTC. As protein: CASSVGGSGNEQFF.